The sample holds one count of the clone carrying this T cell receptor (beta chain). This record comes from a study of technical replicates of blood from a handful of donors. The table came from immunoSEQ multiplex PCR; TCRdb's copy has only in-frame clones and leaves some out. The sample shows tens of thousands of clones, roughly 94% of them seen only once. Trimming took off 0 bases at V and 0 bases at J, with 8 bases between the two ends. The CDR3 is made up of 15 amino acids. CDR1 SGHRS and CDR2 YFSETQ come from the germline V gene. This clonotype originated in a human donor in good health. The chain recombines TRBV5-1 with TRBJ2-3, with D perhaps matching TRBD2 (5 bases). The sample comprised T cells isolated from PBMCs. CDR3: CASSLVAGSTDTQYF. The CDR3 DNA is TGCGCCAGCAGCTTGGTCGCGGGTAGCACAGATACGCAGTATTTT. Looking up the rest from reference TRBV5-1 and TRBJ2-3 gives the full variable domain: KAGVTQTPRYLIKTRGQQVTLSCSPISGHRSVSWYQQTPGQGLQFLFEYFSETQRNKGNFPGRFSGRQFSNSRSEMNVSTLELGDSALYLCASSLVAGSTDTQYFGPGTRLTVL.